One sample yielded the 22 T cell receptor beta chains listed below, sequenced in a study of CD8+CD57+ T cells in acquired aplastic anemia. Genomic DNA provided the template from which TCR beta VDJ and CDR3 profiles were obtained. MiXCR, run by TCRdb on the reads, gives a single entry per CDR3 protein. The table includes approximately 260,000 distinct CDR3 sequences, about 80% detected once. CD8+CD57+ cell expansion, shown by flow cytometry, had occurred in the patients selected for sequencing. The sequenced material came from sorted CD4+, CD8+, or CD8+CD57+ T cells (not recorded which) from PBMCs. All receptors derive from a human donor with aplastic anemia.

The CDR3 spells CASSLAGAAYVRYF. In DNA form, the CDR3 reads TGTGCCAGCAGCTTAGCGGGGGCTGCCTATGTGCGGTATTTT. This rearrangement joins TRBV7-2 to TRBJ2-3; weak D call: TRBD1 (6 bases). Germline CDR1 is SGHTA and CDR2 is FQGNSA. Trimming left V 0 bases short and J 14 bases short, with 18 bases between. This CDR3 has 14 amino acids.

This rearrangement joins TRBV7-8 to TRBJ2-7; the D is unclear. V lost 5 bases and J lost 5, with 13 bases in between. Germline CDR1 SGHVS, CDR2 FQNEAQ. There are 13 residues in the CDR3. The CDR3 is CASSPFLSDEQYF. Here the CDR3 DNA reads TGTGCCAGCAGCCCCTTCCTTAGTGACGAGCAGTACTTC.

Remarks on this clonotype: At one end, the junction sequence differs from germline, possibly due to a read error. V is TRBV9 and J is TRBJ1-6, with D maybe TRBD1 (6 bases). The CDR3 has 16 amino acids. Germline V gene sequence: CDR1 SGDLS, CDR2 YYNGEE. In DNA form, the CDR3 reads TGTGCCAGCAGCTTGGGGGGGGGCAGCTATAATTCGCCCCTCCACTTT. This translates into CASSLGGGSYNSPLHF.

This chain joins TRBV7-6 and TRBJ1-5, with D possibly matching TRBD1 (5 bases). The germline V gene encodes CDR1 SGHVS and CDR2 FNYEAQ. The CDR3 totals 15 residues. V lost 7 bases and J lost 11, with 24 bases in between. The DNA of the CDR3 is TGTGCCAGCACCGTAGGGACCGTCCCCAATGGGGCCCAGCATTTT. Translating gives CASTVGTVPNGAQHF.

This chain connects TRBV2 to TRBJ2-7; D ambiguous. The V and J ends lost 2 bases and 2 bases respectively, with 10 bases between them. CDR3 length: 14 amino acids. Germline values: CDR1 SNHLY, CDR2 FYNNEI. CDR3 region: CASSERPDPYEQYV. Written as DNA, the CDR3 is TGTGCCAGCAGTGAAAGGCCGGACCCCTACGAGCAGTACGTC.

The chain employs TRBV4-3 and TRBJ2-5; weak D call: TRBD1 (6 bases). CDR1 is LGHNA, CDR2 YSLEER, per germline. The V gene lost 2 bases and the J gene lost 6 bases, with 16 bases spanning the gap. The CDR3 consists of 15 residues. The CDR3, as DNA: TGCGCCAGCAGCCAACGGAACACCAGGGGAAAGACCCAGTACTTC. Amino acids: CASSQRNTRGKTQYF.

This chain connects TRBV5-4 to TRBJ2-7; 8 nucleotides match TRBD2. There are 14 residues in the CDR3. From germline, CDR1 is SGHNT and CDR2 YYREEE (reference sequence). V trimming: 2 bases; J trimming: 4 bases; junction bases outside the gene matches: 5. This CDR3 is CASSFTSGRYEQYV. CDR3 DNA sequence: TGTGCCAGCAGCTTTACTAGCGGAAGGTACGAGCAGTACGTC.

This clonotype was counted once. Because it lacks the conserved phenylalanine or tryptophan at the end, this CDR3 is likely a read error. The DNA is omitted, as the CDR3 cannot be located on it reliably, and the CDR3 follows TCRdb's listing. The V and J genes are TRBV7-9 and TRBJ2-7; TRBD2, the table's D call, was not compared with the DNA. Including both end residues, the CDR3 is 13 amino acids long. CDR1 and CDR2 (germline): SEHNR, FQNEAQ (reference sequence). The CDR3 here is CASSHGGRDEPFI.

The chain combines TRBV5-4 with TRBJ1-6, with 7 bases fitting TRBD1. Germline V gene lookup returns CDR1 SGHNT and CDR2 YYREEE (reference sequence). The length of the CDR3 is 15 residues. Trimming at V came to 4 bases and at J to 13 bases, leaving 14 bases not matched to a gene. The CDR3 bases are TGTGCCAGCAGCCGAGGCGAGGGACAGCGATCCCCCCTCCACTTT. This gives the protein CASSRGEGQRSPLHF.

As for this clonotype: One end of the junction fails to match germline, which may point to a read error. The chain uses TRBV7-9 and TRBJ2-3; no reliable D call. The CDR3 has 13 residues. Per germline, CDR1 SEHNR and CDR2 FQNEAQ (reference sequence). CDR3 amino acids: CASGFRRRDAQDF. CDR3 DNA sequence: TGTGCCAGCGGCTTCCGAAGAAGAGATGCGCAGGATTTT.

In regard to this clonotype: Given a much more abundant clone one base away, this may be a read error. The V and J genes are TRBV9 and TRBJ2-1; 9 bases are shared with TRBD2. The CDR3 is made up of 15 amino acids. Germline V CDR1 and CDR2: SGDLS, YYNGEE. The V gene end was trimmed by 0 bases and the J gene end by 12 bases; junction bases not matched to a gene: 10. In DNA, the CDR3 is TGTGCCAGCAGCGTAGGACTAGCGGACTCAGATACGCAGTTCTTC. This codes for CASSVGLADSDTQFF.

The chain links TRBV7-2 to TRBJ2-7, with D possibly matching TRBD1 (6 bases). V was shortened by 1 base and J by 1 base, with 11 bases between the two germline ends. The germline V gene has CDR1 SGHTA and CDR2 FQGNSA. This CDR3 spans 15 amino acids. The CDR3 DNA sequence: TGTGCCAGCAGCTTAGAGCGAGGGGGATCCTACGAGCAGTACTTC. It encodes CASSLERGGSYEQYF.

This clonotype was observed a few times. No DNA is shown, since the ends of the CDR3 on it are uncertain; the CDR3 is the one TCRdb lists. This rearrangement joins TRBV7-9 to TRBJ2-1; the DNA was not used to check the table's D call, TRBD2. The CDR3 extends over 14 residues, inclusive of both ends. Germline CDR1 is SEHNR and CDR2 is FQNEAQ (reference sequence). CDR3 sequence reads: CASSFTSAKSSSSF.

V gene TRBV7-8 combines with J gene TRBJ2-5, with 7 positions matching TRBD2. This CDR3 has 15 residues. V shed 0 bases, J shed 14 bases, and the junction held 15 bases outside the gene matches. In germline, CDR1 is SGHVS, CDR2 FQNEAQ. The CDR3 reads CASSLAGGPNTQYYF. CDR3 coding DNA: TGTGCCAGCAGCTTAGCGGGAGGGCCAAATACGCAGTATTACTTC.

Note on this clonotype: The conserved phenylalanine or tryptophan is not found at the CDR3 terminus, so this likely reflects a read error. The DNA is omitted, as the CDR3 cannot be located on it reliably, and the CDR3 follows TCRdb's listing. The rearrangement joins TRBV7-8 to TRBJ2-3. The CDR3 comprises 13 residues, both ends counted. Germline lookup yields CDR1 SGHVS and CDR2 FQNEAQ. The CDR3: CASGYRPTGTEYS.

A word on this clonotype: As the CDR3 is not closed by the conserved phenylalanine or tryptophan, this likely results from a read error. Because the CDR3's place on the DNA is in doubt, the DNA is left out and the CDR3 is given as listed by TCRdb. The V call is TRBV7-7, the J call TRBJ2-3. The CDR3 length equals 12 residues, ends included. The germline CDR1 and CDR2 sequences are SSHAT and FNYEAQ (reference sequence). The CDR3 protein is CASSVRLDSQFI.

Details on this clonotype: The CDR3 end shows no conserved phenylalanine or tryptophan, and so a read error is likely. This rearrangement joins TRBV7-9 to TRBJ2-4; tentatively, D is TRBD2 (5 bases). This CDR3 region has 12 residues. The V gene lost 8 bases and the J gene lost 11 bases, with 16 bases spanning the gap. The germline V gene has CDR1 SEHNR and CDR2 FQNEAQ (reference sequence). CDR3 in amino acids: CASGGAGNFQYN. CDR3 sequence (DNA): TGTGCCAGCGGAGGAGCTGGGAACTTTCAGTACAAC.

This clonotype was seen a handful of times. The genes are TRBV19 and TRBJ1-5; TRBD1 matches at 8 bases. The CDR3 sequence is 13 residues long. With V trimmed by 8 bases and J by 5 bases, 5 bases remained unmatched. Germline V gives CDR1 LNHDA, CDR2 SQIVND (reference sequence). The CDR3 region is CASRQGRYQPQHF. CDR3 bases: TGTGCCAGTCGACAGGGGCGGTATCAGCCCCAGCATTTT.

This clonotype was counted once. The chain is built from TRBV2 and TRBJ2-5; D may correspond to TRBD1 or TRBD2 (6 bases each). V dropped 4 bases and J dropped 8 bases, with 26 bases sitting between them. Germline CDR1 is SNHLY and CDR2 is FYNNEI. The CDR3 is made up of 17 amino acids. This CDR3 is CASSVFSGDRYQVTQYF. The DNA for the CDR3 is TGTGCCAGCAGTGTCTTTAGCGGAGACAGGTACCAAGTTACCCAGTACTTC.

This sequence joins TRBV7-3 and TRBJ2-3; possibly TRBD1 for D (5 bases). The germline CDR1 and CDR2 sequences are SGHTA and FQGTGA. Trimming removed 4 bases from V and 15 bases from J, with 26 bases in between. This CDR3 contains 15 residues. CDR3 protein: CASSSWKSGPSTYYF. The DNA of the CDR3 is TGTGCCAGCAGCTCCTGGAAATCAGGGCCGAGTACCTACTATTTT.

With regard to this clonotype: Likely a read error: the CDR3 ends without its conserved phenylalanine or tryptophan. The DNA is omitted, as the CDR3 cannot be located on it reliably, and the CDR3 follows TCRdb's listing. The gene calls are TRBV7-9 and TRBJ1-2. Looked up from germline, CDR1 is SEHNR and CDR2 is FQNEAQ (reference sequence). The CDR3 length is 13 residues, termini included. CDR3 sequence: CASSFRRSGGCDE.

The chain joins TRBV24-1 to TRBJ2-1; TRBD2 aligns across 7 bases. CDR1 is KGHDR, CDR2 SFDVKD, per germline. The CDR3 has 16 residues. With 9 bases clipped from V and 8 bases from J, the junction kept 18 bases outside the gene matches. The CDR3 reads CATGPSGGNGQDEQFF. Here the CDR3 DNA reads TGTGCCACCGGCCCTAGCGGCGGAAACGGTCAGGATGAGCAGTTCTTC.